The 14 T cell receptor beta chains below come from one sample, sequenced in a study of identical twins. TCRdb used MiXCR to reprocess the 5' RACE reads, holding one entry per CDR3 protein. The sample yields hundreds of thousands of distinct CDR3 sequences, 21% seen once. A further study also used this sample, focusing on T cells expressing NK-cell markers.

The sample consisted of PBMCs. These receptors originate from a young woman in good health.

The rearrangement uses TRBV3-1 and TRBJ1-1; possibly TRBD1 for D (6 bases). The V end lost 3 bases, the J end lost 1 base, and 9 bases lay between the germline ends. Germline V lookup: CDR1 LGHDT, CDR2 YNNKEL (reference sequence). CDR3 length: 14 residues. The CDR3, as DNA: TGTGCCAGCAGCCATTGGACAGCGAACACTGAAGCTTTCTTT. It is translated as CASSHWTANTEAFF. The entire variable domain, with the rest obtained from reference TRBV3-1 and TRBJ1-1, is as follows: DTAVSQTPKYLVTQMGNDKSIKCEQNLGHDTMYWYKQDSKKFLKIMFSYNNKELIINETVPNRFSPKSPDKAHLNLHINSLELGDSAVYFCASSHWTANTEAFFGQGTRLTVV.

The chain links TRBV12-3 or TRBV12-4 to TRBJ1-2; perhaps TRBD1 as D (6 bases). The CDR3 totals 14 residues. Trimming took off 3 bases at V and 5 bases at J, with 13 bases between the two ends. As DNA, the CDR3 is TGTGCCAGCAGTTTCAGGGGATGGGAGTATGGCTACACCTTC. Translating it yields CASSFRGWEYGYTF.

The CDR3 DNA reads as TGCAGCGTTCCGGCGGGAGGAGTAGAGACCCAGTACTTC. Amino acid sequence: CSVPAGGVETQYF. The V and J genes are TRBV29-1 and TRBJ2-5; 8 bases match TRBD2. The V gene's germline CDR1 is SQVTM and CDR2 ANQGSEA. This CDR3 comprises 13 residues. Trimming took 5 bases from V and 4 from J; bases not matched to a gene: 6.

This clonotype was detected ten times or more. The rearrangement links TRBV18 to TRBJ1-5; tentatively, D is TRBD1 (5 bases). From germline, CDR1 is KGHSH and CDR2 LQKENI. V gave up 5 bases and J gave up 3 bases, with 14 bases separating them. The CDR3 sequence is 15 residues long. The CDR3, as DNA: TGTGCCAGCTCAATGGGACCAAAGGCCAATCAGCCCCAGCATTTT. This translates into CASSMGPKANQPQHF. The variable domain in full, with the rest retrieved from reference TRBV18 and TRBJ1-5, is NAGVMQNPRHLVRRRGQEARLRCSPMKGHSHVYWYRQLPEEGLKFMVYLQKENIIDESGMPKERFSAEFPKEGPSILRIQQVVRGDSAAYFCASSMGPKANQPQHFGDGTRLSIL.

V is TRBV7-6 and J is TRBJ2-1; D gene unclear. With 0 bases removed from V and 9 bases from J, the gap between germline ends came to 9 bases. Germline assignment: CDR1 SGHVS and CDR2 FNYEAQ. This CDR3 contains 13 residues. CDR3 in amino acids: CASSLAKWTEQFF. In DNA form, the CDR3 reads TGTGCCAGCAGCTTAGCGAAGTGGACTGAGCAGTTCTTC.

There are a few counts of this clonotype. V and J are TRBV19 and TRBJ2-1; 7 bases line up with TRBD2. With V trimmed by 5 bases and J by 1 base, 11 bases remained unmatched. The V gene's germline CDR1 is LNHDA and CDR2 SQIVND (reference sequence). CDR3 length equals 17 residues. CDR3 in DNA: TGTGCCAGTAGTTCCAGGGAGGGGCGCGGGTCCTACAATGAGCAGTTCTTC. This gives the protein CASSSREGRGSYNEQFF.

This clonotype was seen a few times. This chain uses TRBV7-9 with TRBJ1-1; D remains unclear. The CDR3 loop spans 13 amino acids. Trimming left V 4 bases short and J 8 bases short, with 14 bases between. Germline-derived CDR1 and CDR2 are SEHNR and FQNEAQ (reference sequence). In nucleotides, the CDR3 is TGTGCCAGCAGCTCTATTAGTAGCACGGAAGCTTTCTTT. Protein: CASSSISSTEAFF.

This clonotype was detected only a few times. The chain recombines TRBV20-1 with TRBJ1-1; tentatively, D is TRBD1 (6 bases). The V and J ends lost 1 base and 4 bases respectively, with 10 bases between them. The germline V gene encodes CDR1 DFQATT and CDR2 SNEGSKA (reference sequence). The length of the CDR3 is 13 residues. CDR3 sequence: CSARGQVGTEAFF. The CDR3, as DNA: TGCAGTGCTAGAGGACAGGTAGGCACTGAAGCTTTCTTT.

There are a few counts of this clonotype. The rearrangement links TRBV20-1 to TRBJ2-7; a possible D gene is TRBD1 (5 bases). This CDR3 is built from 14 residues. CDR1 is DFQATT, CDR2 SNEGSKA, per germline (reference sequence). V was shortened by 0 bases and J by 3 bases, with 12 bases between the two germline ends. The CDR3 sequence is CSAREGAGRYEQYF. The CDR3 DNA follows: TGCAGTGCTAGAGAAGGGGCAGGGCGCTACGAGCAGTACTTC.

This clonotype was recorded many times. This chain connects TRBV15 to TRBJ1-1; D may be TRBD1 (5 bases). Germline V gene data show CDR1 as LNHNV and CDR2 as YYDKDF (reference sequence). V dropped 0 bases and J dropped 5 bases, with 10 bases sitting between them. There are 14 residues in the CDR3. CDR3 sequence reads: CATSRDQGETEAFF. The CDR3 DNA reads TGTGCCACCAGCAGAGATCAGGGAGAGACTGAAGCTTTCTTT. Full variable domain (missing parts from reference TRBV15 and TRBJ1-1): DAMVIQNPRYQVTQFGKPVTLSCSQTLNHNVMYWYQQKSSQAPKLLFHYYDKDFNNEADTPDNFQSRRPNTSFCFLDIRSPGLGDTAMYLCATSRDQGETEAFFGQGTRLTVV.

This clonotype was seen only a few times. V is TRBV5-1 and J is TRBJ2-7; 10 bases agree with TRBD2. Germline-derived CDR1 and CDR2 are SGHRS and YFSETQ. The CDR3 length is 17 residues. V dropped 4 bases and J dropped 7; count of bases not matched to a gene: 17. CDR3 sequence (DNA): TGCGCCAGCAGCCCGGGGACTAGCGTCAATACCTACGAGGAGCAGTACTTC. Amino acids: CASSPGTSVNTYEEQYF.

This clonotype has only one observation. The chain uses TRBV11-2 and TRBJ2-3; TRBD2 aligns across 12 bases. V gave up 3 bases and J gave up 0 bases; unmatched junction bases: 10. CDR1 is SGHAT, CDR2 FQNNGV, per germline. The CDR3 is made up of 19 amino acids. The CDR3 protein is CASSFKTSGRLTSTDTQYF. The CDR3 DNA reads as TGTGCCAGCAGCTTTAAGACTAGCGGGAGATTGACTAGCACAGATACGCAGTATTTT. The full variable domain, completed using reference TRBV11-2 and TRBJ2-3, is EAGVAQSPRYKIIEKRQSVAFWCNPISGHATLYWYQQILGQGPKLLIQFQNNGVVDDSQLPKDRFSAERLKGVDSTLKIQPAKLEDSAVYLCASSFKTSGRLTSTDTQYFGPGTRLTVL.

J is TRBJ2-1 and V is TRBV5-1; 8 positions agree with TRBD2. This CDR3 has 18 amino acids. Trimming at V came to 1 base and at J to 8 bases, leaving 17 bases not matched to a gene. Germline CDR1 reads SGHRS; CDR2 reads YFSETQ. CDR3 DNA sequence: TGCGCCAGCAGCTTGCTGGAGGCGGGGGGAGGCCCTGGGGATGAGCAGTTCTTC. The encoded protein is CASSLLEAGGGPGDEQFF.

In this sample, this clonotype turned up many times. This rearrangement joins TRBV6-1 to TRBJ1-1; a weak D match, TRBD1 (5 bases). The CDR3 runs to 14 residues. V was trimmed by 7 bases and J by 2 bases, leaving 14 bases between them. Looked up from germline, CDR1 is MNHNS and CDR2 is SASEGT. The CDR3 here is CASNTQRTNTEAFF. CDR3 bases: TGTGCCAGCAACACACAACGGACAAACACTGAAGCTTTCTTT.